What follows describes a single TCR beta chain. The antigen remains undetermined. The sample originates from a study of OX40 agonist ivuxolimab in advanced cancers. Study details: Treatment received earlier with anti-PD-1, anti-PD-L1 or anti-CTLA-4 agents was allowed, and 40% had some. Partial responses occurred in Three dose-escalation patients, one with hepatocellular carcinoma and two with cutaneous melanoma.

Only in-frame clones appear in the TCRdb table, and some are missing; sequencing was by immunoSEQ multiplex PCR. The sample has some 80,000 clones; around nine tenths are singletons. Study results and limitations: Expanded clones were, on average, more numerous in CD8+ T cells than in CD4+.

V lost 3 bases, J lost 5 bases, and 9 bases stayed unmatched. The CDR3 runs to 15 residues. Germline values: CDR1 SGDLS, CDR2 YYNGEE. This sequence originates from an adult with an advanced solid tumor such as melanoma, head and neck, liver or kidney cancer. The sequenced sample was CD4+ or CD8+ T cells sorted from blood, obtained in a trial of the OX40 agonist ivuxolimab. The chain is built from TRBV9 and TRBJ1-1, with 8 positions matching TRBD1. CDR3 protein: CASSAGQGLGTEAFF. The CDR3 region has the DNA TGTGCCAGCAGCGCCGGACAGGGATTGGGGACTGAAGCTTTCTTT.